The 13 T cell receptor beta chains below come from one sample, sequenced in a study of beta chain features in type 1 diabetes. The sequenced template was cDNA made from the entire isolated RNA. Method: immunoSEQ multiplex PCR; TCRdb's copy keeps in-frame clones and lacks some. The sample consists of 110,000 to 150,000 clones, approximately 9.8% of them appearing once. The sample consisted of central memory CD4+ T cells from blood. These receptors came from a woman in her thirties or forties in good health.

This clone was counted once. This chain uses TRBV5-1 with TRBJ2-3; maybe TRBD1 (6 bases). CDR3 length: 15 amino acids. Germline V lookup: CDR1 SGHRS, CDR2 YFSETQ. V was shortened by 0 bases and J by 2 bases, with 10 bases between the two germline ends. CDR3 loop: CASSLGDTLTDTQYF. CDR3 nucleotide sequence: TGCGCCAGCAGCTTGGGGGACACCCTCACAGATACGCAGTATTTT.

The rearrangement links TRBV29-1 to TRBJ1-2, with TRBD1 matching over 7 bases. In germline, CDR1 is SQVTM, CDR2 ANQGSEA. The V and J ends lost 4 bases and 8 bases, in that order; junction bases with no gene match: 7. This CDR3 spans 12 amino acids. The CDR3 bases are TGCAGCGTTGCCGACAGGGACGGCGGCTACACCTTC. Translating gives CSVADRDGGYTF. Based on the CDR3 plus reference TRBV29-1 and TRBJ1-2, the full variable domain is SAVISQKPSRDICQRGTSLTIQCQVDSQVTMMFWYRQQPGQSLTLIATANQGSEATYESGFVIDKFPISRPNLTFSTLTVSNMSPEDSSIYLCSVADRDGGYTFGSGTRLTVV.

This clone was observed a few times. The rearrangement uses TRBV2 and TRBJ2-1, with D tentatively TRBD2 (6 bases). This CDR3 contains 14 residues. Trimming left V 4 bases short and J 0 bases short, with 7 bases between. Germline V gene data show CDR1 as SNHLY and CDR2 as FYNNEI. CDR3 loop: CASSVTSSYNEQFF. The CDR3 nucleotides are TGTGCCAGCAGTGTGACTAGCTCCTACAATGAGCAGTTCTTC.

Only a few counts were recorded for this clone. In DNA, the CDR3 is TGTGCCATCAGTGAAGGACAGTCATACACTGAAGCTTTCTTT. It yields the protein CAISEGQSYTEAFF. The J gene is TRBJ1-1, the V gene TRBV10-3; D possibly corresponds to TRBD1 (6 bases). V was clipped by 3 bases and J by 3 bases, with 11 bases between them. Per germline, CDR1 ENHRY and CDR2 SYGVKD. This CDR3 has 14 amino acids.

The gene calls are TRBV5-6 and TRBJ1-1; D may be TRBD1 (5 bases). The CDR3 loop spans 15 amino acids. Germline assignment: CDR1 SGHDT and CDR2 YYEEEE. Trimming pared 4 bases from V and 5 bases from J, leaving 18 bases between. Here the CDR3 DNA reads TGTGCCAGCAGCCGATCCCCGGGACTGGGGACTGAAGCTTTCTTT. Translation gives CASSRSPGLGTEAFF.

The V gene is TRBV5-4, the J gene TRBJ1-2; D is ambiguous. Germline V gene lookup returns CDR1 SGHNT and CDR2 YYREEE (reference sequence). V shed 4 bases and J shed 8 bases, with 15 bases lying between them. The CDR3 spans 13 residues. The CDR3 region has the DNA TGTGCCAGCAGCCAATCGATTCGAGTGGGCTACACCTTC. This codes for CASSQSIRVGYTF.

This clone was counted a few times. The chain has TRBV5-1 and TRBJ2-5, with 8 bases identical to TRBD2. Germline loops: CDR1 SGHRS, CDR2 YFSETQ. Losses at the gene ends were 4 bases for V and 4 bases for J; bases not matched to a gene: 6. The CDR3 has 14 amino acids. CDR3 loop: CASSRSGGGETQYF. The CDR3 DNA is TGCGCCAGCAGCCGAAGCGGGGGTGGAGAGACCCAGTACTTC.

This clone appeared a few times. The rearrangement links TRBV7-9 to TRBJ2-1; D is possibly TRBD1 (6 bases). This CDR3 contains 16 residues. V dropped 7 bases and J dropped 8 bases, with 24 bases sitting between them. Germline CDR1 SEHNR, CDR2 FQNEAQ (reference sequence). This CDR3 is CASTFPPQGSRDEQFF. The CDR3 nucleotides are TGTGCCAGCACCTTCCCCCCACAGGGATCCAGGGATGAGCAGTTCTTC.

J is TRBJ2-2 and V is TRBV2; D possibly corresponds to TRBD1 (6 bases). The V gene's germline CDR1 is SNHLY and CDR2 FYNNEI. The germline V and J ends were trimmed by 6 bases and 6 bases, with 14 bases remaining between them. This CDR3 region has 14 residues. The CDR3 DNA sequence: TGTGCCAGCAGCTTCGGACAGTACGCCGGGGAGCTGTTTTTT. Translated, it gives CASSFGQYAGELFF. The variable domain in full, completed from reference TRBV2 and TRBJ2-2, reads EPEVTQTPSHQVTQMGQEVILRCVPISNHLYFYWYRQILGQKVEFLVSFYNNEISEKSEIFDDQFSVERPDGSNFTLKIRSTKLEDSAMYFCASSFGQYAGELFFGEGSRLTVL.

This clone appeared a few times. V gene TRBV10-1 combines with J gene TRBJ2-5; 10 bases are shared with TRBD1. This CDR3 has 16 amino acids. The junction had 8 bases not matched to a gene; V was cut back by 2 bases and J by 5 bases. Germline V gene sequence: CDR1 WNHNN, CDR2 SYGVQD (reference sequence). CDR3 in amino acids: CASSETGTGEAETQYF. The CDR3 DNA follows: TGCGCCAGCAGTGAGACCGGGACAGGGGAAGCGGAGACCCAGTACTTC.

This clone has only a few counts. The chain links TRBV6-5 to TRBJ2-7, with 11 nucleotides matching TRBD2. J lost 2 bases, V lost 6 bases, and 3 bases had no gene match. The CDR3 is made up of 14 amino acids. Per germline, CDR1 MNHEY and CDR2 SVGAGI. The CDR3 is CASREGLAAYEQYF. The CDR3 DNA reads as TGTGCCAGCAGAGAGGGACTAGCGGCCTACGAGCAGTACTTC.

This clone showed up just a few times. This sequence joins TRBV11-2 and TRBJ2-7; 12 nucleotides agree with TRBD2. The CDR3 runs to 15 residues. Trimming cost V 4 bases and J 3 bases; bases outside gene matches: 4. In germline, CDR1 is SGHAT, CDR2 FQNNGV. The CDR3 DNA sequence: TGTGCCAGCAGCTCTCTAGCGGGGGGGCGCTACGAGCAGTACTTC. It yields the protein CASSSLAGGRYEQYF.

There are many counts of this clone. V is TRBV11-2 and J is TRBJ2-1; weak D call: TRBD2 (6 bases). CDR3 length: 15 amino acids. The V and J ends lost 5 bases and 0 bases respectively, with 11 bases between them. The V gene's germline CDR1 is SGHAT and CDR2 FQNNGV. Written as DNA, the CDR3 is TGTGCCAGCAGCCCACTAGCATTCTCCTACAATGAGCAGTTCTTC. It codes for CASSPLAFSYNEQFF.